The present TCR beta chain was sequenced within a study of T cell responses to AZD1222 COVID-19 vaccine. TCRdb keeps only in-frame clones here, not all; method: immunoSEQ multiplex PCR. Of 95,000 to 120,000 clones in the sample, about 87% were seen once. As concerns this clone: Its antigen remains unknown.

Some second doses came at about 4 weeks and others at about 12 weeks; these were pooled. Trimming left V 6 bases short and J 3 bases short, with 14 bases between. The CDR3 consists of 14 residues. Germline lookup yields CDR1 ENHRY and CDR2 SYGVKD. Notes on the study in general: An increase in Spike-specific TCR breadth and depth was observed after two AZD1222 doses.

The origin of this receptor is an adult who received the AZD1222 COVID-19 vaccine. The chain joins TRBV10-3 to TRBJ1-1, with D possibly TRBD1 on 5 matching bases. This material consisted of peripheral blood, taken 28 days after the second AZD1222 dose. CDR3 residues: CAISASRGYTEAFF. CDR3 sequence (DNA): TGTGCCATCAGCGCGTCCCGGGGGTACACTGAAGCTTTCTTT.